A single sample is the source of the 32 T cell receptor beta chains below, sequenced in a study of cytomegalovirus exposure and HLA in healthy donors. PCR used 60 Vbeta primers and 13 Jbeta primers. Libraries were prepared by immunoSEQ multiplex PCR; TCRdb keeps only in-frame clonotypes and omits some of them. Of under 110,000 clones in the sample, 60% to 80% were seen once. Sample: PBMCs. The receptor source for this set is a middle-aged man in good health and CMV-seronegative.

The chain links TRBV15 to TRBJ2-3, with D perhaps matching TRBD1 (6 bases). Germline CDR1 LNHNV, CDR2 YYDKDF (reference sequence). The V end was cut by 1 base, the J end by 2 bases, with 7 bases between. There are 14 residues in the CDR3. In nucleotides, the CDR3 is TGTGCCACCAGCAGAGGGACAGCCACAGATACGCAGTATTTT. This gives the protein CATSRGTATDTQYF.

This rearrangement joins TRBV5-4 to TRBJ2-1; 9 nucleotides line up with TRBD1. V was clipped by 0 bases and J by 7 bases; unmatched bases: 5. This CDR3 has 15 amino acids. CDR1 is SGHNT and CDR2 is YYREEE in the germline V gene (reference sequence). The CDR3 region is CASSLGDRVGNEQFF. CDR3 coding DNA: TGTGCCAGCAGCTTGGGGGACAGGGTGGGGAATGAGCAGTTCTTC.

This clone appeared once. The CDR3 protein is CASSAVRGINEKLFF. CDR3 sequence (DNA): TGCGCCAGCAGCGCTGTGCGGGGCATTAATGAAAAACTGTTTTTT. The chain couples TRBV5-1 to TRBJ1-4; D is possibly TRBD1 (5 bases). The V gene's germline CDR1 is SGHRS and CDR2 YFSETQ. Trimming took off 4 bases at V and 4 bases at J, with 14 bases between the two ends. This CDR3 contains 15 residues.

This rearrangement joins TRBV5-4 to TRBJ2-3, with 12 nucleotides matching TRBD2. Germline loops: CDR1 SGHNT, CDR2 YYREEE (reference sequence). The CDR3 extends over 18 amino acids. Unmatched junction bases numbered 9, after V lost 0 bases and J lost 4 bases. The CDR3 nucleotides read TGTGCCAGCAGCTTGGGATTTGCTAGCGGGGGGGCGGCAGATACGCAGTATTTT. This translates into CASSLGFASGGAADTQYF. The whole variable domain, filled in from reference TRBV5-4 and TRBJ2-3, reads ETGVTQSPTHLIKTRGQQVTLRCSSQSGHNTVSWYQQALGQGPQFIFQYYREEENGRGNFPPRFSGLQFPNYSSELNVNALELDDSALYLCASSLGFASGGAADTQYFGPGTRLTVL.

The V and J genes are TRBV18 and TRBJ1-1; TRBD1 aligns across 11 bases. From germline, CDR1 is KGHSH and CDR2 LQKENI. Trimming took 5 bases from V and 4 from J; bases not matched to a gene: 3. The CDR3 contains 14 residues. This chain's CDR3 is CASSLGTGGTEAFF. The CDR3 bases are TGTGCCAGCTCATTAGGGACAGGGGGCACTGAAGCTTTCTTT.

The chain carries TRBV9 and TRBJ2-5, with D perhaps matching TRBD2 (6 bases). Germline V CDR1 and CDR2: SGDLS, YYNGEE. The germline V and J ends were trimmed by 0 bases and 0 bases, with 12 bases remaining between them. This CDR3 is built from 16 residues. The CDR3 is CASSVASGLHQETQYF. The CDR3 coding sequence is TGTGCCAGCAGCGTAGCCAGCGGGCTTCACCAAGAGACCCAGTACTTC.

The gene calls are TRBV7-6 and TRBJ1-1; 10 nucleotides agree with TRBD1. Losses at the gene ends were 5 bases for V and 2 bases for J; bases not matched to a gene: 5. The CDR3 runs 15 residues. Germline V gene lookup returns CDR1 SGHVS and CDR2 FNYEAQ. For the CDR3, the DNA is TGTGCCAGCAGCGCCCAGACAGGGGGCAACACTGAAGCTTTCTTT. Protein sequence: CASSAQTGGNTEAFF.

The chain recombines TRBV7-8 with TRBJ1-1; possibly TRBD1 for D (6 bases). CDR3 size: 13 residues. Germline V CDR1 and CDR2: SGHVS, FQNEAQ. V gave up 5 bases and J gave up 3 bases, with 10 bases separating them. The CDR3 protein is CASSKDSYTEAFF. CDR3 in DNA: TGTGCCAGCAGCAAGGACAGCTACACTGAAGCTTTCTTT.

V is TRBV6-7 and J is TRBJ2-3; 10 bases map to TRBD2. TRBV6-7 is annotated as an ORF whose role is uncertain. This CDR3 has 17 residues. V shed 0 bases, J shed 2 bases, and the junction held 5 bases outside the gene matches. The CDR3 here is CASSYSELAGITDTQYF. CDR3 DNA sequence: TGTGCCAGCAGTTACTCGGAACTAGCGGGGATCACAGATACGCAGTATTTT.

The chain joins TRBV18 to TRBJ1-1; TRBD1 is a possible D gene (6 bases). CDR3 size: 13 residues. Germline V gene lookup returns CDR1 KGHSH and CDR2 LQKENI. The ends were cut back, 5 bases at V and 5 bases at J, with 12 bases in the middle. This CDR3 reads CASSSSTGTEAFF. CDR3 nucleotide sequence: TGTGCCAGCTCATCCAGCACAGGGACTGAAGCTTTCTTT.

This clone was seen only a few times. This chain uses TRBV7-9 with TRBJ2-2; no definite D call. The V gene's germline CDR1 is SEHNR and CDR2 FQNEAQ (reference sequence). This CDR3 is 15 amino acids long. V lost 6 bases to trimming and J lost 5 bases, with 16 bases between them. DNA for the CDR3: TGTGCCAGCAGTTTTTGGCAGCTCAGGACCGGGGAGCTGTTTTTT. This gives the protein CASSFWQLRTGELFF. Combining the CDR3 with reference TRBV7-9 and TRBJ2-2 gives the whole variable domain DTGVSQNPRHKITKRGQNVTFRCDPISEHNRLYWYRQTLGQGPEFLTYFQNEAQLEKSRLLSDRFSAERPKGSFSTLEIQRTEQGDSAMYLCASSFWQLRTGELFFGEGSRLTVL.

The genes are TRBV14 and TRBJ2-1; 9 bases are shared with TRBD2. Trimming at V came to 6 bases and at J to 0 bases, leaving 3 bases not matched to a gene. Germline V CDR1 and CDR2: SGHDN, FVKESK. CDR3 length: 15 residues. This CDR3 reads CASSRSGGSYNEQFF. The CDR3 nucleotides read TGTGCCAGCAGTCGTAGCGGGGGCTCCTACAATGAGCAGTTCTTC.

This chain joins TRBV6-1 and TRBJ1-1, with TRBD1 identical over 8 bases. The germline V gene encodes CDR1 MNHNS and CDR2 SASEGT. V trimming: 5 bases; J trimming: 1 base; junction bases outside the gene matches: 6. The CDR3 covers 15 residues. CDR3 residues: CASSKSGTGNTEAFF. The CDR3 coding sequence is TGTGCCAGCAGTAAATCCGGGACAGGGAACACTGAAGCTTTCTTT.

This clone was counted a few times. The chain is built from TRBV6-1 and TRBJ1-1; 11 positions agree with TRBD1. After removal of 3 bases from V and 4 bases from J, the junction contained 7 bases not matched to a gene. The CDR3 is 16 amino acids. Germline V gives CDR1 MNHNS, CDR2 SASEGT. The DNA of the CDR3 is TGTGCCAGCAGTGAGCCCGGACAGGGGGCAGGCACTGAAGCTTTCTTT. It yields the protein CASSEPGQGAGTEAFF.

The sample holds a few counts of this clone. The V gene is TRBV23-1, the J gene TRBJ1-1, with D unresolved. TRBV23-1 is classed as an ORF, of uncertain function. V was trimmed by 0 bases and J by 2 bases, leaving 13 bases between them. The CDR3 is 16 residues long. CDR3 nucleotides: TGCGCCAGCAGTCAATCGACCGGGTACCTAAACACTGAAGCTTTCTTT. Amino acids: CASSQSTGYLNTEAFF.

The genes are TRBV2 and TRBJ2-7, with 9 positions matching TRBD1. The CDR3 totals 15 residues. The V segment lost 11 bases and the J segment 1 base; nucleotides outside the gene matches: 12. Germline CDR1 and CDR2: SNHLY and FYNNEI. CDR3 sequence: CAGIGTGPFSYEQYF. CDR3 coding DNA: TGTGCCGGGATTGGGACAGGGCCCTTTTCCTACGAGCAGTACTTC.

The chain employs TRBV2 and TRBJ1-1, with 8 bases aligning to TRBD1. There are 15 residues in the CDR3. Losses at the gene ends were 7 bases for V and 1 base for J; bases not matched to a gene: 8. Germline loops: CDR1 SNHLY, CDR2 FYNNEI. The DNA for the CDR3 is TGTGCCAGCACCCCCCAGGGGGCTAAGAACACTGAAGCTTTCTTT. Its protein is CASTPQGAKNTEAFF.

CDR3 region: CASSPFPNEQFF. CDR3 nucleotide sequence: TGTGCCAGCAGCCCCTTTCCTAATGAGCAGTTCTTC. This sequence joins TRBV5-6 and TRBJ2-1; no firm D call. Trimming took off 4 bases at V and 7 bases at J, with 9 bases between the two ends. This CDR3 contains 12 residues. CDR1 is SGHDT, CDR2 YYEEEE, per germline.

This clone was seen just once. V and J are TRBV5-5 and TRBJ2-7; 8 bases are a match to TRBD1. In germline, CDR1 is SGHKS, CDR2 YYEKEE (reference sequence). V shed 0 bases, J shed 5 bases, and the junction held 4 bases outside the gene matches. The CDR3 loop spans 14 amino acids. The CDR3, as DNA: TGTGCCAGCAGCTTGGGACAGGGGTCCCACGAGCAGTACTTC. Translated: CASSLGQGSHEQYF.

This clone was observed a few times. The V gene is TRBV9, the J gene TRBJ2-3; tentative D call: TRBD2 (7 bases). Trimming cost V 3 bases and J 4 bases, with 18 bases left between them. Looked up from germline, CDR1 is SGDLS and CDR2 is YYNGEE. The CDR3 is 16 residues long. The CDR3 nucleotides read TGTGCCAGCAGCGGAGTCCGCCCGGGGGGCTCAGATACGCAGTATTTT. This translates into CASSGVRPGGSDTQYF.

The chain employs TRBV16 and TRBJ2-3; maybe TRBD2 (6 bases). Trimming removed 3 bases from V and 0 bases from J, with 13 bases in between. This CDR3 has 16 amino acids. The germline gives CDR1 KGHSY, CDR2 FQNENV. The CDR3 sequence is CASSHLGGESTDTQYF. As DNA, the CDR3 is TGTGCCAGCAGCCATCTTGGCGGGGAGAGCACAGATACGCAGTATTTT. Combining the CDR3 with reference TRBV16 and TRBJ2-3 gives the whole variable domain GEEVAQTPKHLVRGEGQKAKLYCAPIKGHSYVFWYQQVLKNEFKFLISFQNENVFDETGMPKERFSAKCLPNSPCSLEIQATKLEDSAVYFCASSHLGGESTDTQYFGPGTRLTVL.

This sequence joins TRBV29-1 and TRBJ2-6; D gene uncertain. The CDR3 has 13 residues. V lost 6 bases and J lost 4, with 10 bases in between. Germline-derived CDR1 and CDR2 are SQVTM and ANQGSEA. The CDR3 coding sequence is TGCAGCGTAATAATTGGCGGGGCCAACGTCCTGACTTTC. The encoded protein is CSVIIGGANVLTF. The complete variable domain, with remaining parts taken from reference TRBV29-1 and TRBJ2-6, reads SAVISQKPSRDICQRGTSLTIQCQVDSQVTMMFWYRQQPGQSLTLIATANQGSEATYESGFVIDKFPISRPNLTFSTLTVSNMSPEDSSIYLCSVIIGGANVLTFGAGSRLTVL.

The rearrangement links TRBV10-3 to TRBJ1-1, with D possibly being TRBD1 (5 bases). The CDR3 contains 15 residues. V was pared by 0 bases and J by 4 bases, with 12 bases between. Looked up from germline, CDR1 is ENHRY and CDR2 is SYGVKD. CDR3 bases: TGTGCCATCAGTGAGTCGGCAGGGTTTGCCACTGAAGCTTTCTTT. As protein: CAISESAGFATEAFF.

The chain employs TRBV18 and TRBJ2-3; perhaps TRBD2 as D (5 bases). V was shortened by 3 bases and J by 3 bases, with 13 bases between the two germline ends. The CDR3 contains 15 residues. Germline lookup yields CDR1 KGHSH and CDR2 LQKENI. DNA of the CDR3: TGTGCCAGCTCACCCCAGACGGGGTTAACAGATACGCAGTATTTT. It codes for CASSPQTGLTDTQYF.

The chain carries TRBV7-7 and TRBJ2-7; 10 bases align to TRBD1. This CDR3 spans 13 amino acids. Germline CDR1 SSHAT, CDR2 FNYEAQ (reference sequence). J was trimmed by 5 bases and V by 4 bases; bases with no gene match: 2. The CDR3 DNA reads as TGTGCCAGCAGCTCGGACAGGGGGAACGAGCAGTACTTC. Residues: CASSSDRGNEQYF.

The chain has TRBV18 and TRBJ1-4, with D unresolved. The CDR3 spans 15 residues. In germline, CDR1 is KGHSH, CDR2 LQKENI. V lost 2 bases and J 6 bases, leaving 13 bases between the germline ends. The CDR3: CASSPTGVTHEKLFF. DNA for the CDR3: TGTGCCAGCTCACCAACCGGGGTGACCCATGAAAAACTGTTTTTT. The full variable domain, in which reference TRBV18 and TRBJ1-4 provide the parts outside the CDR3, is NAGVMQNPRHLVRRRGQEARLRCSPMKGHSHVYWYRQLPEEGLKFMVYLQKENIIDESGMPKERFSAEFPKEGPSILRIQQVVRGDSAAYFCASSPTGVTHEKLFFGSGTQLSVL.

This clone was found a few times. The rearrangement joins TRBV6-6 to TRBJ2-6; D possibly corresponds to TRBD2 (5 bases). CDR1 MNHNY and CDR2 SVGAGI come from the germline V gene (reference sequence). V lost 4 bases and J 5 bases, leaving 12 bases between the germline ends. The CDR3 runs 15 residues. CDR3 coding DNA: TGTGCCAGCAGTTCCGGGGTCTCCTGGGCCAACGTCCTGACTTTC. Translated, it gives CASSSGVSWANVLTF.

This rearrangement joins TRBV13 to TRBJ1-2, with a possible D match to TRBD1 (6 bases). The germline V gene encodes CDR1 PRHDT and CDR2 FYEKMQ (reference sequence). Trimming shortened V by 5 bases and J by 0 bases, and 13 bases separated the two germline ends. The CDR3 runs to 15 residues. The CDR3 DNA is TGTGCCAGCAGCGAATTCGGGACATCTAACTATGGCTACACCTTC. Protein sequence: CASSEFGTSNYGYTF.

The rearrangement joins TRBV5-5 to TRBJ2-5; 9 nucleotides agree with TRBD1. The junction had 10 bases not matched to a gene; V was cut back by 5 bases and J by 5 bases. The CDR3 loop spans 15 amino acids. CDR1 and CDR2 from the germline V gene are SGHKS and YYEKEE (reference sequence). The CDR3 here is CASRATGGSGETQYF. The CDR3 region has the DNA TGTGCCAGCAGAGCGACAGGGGGTTCTGGTGAGACCCAGTACTTC. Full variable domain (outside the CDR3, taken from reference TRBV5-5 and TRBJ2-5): DAGVTQSPTHLIKTRGQQVTLRCSPISGHKSVSWYQQVLGQGPQFIFQYYEKEERGRGNFPDRFSARQFPNYSSELNVNALLLGDSALYLCASRATGGSGETQYFGPGTRLLVL.

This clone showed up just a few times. CDR3 sequence (DNA): TGCGCCAGCAGCTTGGGACAGCTCGACAATGAGCAGTTCTTC. It yields the protein CASSLGQLDNEQFF. The rearrangement links TRBV5-1 to TRBJ2-1; possible D gene TRBD1, 5 bases. The V gene's germline CDR1 is SGHRS and CDR2 YFSETQ. Trimming cost V 0 bases and J 5 bases, with 9 bases left between them. The CDR3 loop spans 14 amino acids. Variable domain in full (rest from reference TRBV5-1 and TRBJ2-1): KAGVTQTPRYLIKTRGQQVTLSCSPISGHRSVSWYQQTPGQGLQFLFEYFSETQRNKGNFPGRFSGRQFSNSRSEMNVSTLELGDSALYLCASSLGQLDNEQFFGPGTRLTVL.

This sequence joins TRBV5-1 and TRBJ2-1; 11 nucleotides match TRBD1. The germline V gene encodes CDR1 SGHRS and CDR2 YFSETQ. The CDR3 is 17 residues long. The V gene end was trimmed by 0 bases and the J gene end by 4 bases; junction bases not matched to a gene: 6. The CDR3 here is CASSLDVGQGVYNEQFF. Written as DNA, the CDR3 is TGCGCCAGCAGCTTGGATGTGGGACAGGGGGTATACAATGAGCAGTTCTTC.

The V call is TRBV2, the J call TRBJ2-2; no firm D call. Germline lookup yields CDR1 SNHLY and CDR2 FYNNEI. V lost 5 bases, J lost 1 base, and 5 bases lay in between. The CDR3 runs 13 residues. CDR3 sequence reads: CASSRQNTGELFF. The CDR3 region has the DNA TGTGCCAGCAGTAGACAGAACACCGGGGAGCTGTTTTTT.